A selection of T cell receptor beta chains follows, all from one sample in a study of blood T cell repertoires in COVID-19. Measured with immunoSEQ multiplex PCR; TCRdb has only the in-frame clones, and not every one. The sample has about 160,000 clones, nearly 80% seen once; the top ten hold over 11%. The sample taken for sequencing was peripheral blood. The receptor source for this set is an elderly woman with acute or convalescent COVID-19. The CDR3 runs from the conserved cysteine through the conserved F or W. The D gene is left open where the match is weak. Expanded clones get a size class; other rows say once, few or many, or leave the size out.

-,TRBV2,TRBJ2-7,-,TGTGCCAGCAGTGAGGAAGTGGGAGGAACCTACGAGCAGTACTTC,CASSEEVGGTYEQYF
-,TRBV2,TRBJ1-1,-,TGTGCCAGCAGTCCTTTTCGGGGGGGCACTGAAGCTTTCTTT,CASSPFRGGTEAFF
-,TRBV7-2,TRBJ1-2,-,TGTGCCAGCAGCTTGGACAGATTCTATGGCTACACCTTC,CASSLDRFYGYTF
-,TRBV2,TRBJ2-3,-,TGTGCCAGCAGTTGGACAGCCGATACGCAGTATTTT,CASSWTADTQYF
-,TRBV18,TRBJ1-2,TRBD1,TGTGCCAGCTCACCACCGCAGGGGGCGAGGTACTATGGCTACACCTTC,CASSPPQGARYYGYTF
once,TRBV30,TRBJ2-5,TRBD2,TGTGCCTGGAGGGGGGGACTAGCGGGAGGGCGTGAGACCCAGTACTTC,CAWRGGLAGGRETQYF
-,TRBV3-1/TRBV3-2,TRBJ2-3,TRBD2,TGTGCCAGCAGCCGACGGCTAGCGGGAGCCGGAGATACGCAGTATTTT,CASSRRLAGAGDTQYF
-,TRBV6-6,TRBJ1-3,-,TGTGCCAGCAGTTACTCGGGGGCCGGAAACACCATATATTTT,CASSYSGAGNTIYF
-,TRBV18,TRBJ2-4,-,TGTGCCAGCTCACCACAAAGCGGGTTGGACATTCAGTACTTC,CASSPQSGLDIQYF
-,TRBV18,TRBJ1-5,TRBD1,TGTGCCAGCTCAATGACAGGGCAAGGCAATCAGCCCCAGCATTTT,CASSMTGQGNQPQHF
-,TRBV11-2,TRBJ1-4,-,TGTGCCAGCAGCGAGAACAGGGCAACTAATGAAAAACTGTTTTTT,CASSENRATNEKLFF
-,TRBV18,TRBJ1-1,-,TGTGCCAGCTCACCAACACGCACTGAAGCTTTCTTT,CASSPTRTEAFF
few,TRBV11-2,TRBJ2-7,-,TGTGCCAGCAGCTCGGACAGTGACGAGCAGTACTTC,CASSSDSDEQYF
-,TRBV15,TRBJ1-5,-,TGTGCCACCAGCAGAGATGGAGGGCAGCCCCAGCATTTT,CATSRDGGQPQHF
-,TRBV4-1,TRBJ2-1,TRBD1,TGCGCCAGCAGCCATGTCGGGACAGGGACGGAGGAGCAGTTCTTC,CASSHVGTGTEEQFF
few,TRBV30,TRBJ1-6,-,TGTGCCTGGAGTGGAGGCCCTTCCTATAATTCACCCCTCCACTTT,CAWSGGPSYNSPLHF
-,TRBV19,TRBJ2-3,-,TGTGCCACCCAAGCCCTACAGAGCACAGATACGCAGTATTTT,CATQALQSTDTQYF
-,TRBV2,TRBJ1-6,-,TGTGCCTCGGCGGCCCTGTATAATTCACCCCTCCACTTT,CASAALYNSPLHF
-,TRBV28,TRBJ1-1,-,TGTGCCAGCAGTTCGAGGGGCGCGGGGTACCCCCGGAACACTGAAGCTTTCTTT,CASSSRGAGYPRNTEAFF
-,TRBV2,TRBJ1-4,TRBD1,TGTGCCAGTAACCCGAGGACAGGGGTTGAAAAACTGTTTTTT,CASNPRTGVEKLFF
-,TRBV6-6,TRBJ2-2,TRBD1,TGTGCCAGCAGGGTCAAAGGGGGCGTCAACGGGGAGCTGTTTTTT,CASRVKGGVNGELFF
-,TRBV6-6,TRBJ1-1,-,TGTGCCAGCAGTTCGAGGCGGGTTGACACTGAAGCTTTCTTT,CASSSRRVDTEAFF
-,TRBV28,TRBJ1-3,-,TGTGCCAGCAGTTTGCGTCCTGGAAACACCATATATTTT,CASSLRPGNTIYF
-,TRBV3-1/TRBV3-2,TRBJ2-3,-,TGTGCCAGCAGCCAAGGCGTACAAGCGGTCACAGATACGCAGTATTTT,CASSQGVQAVTDTQYF
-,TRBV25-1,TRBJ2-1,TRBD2,TGTGCCAGCAGGGGGGGGACTAGCGGATACAATGAGCAGTTCTTC,CASRGGTSGYNEQFF
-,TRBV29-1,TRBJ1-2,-,TGCAGCGTTGGGTCTATGGGGCTTAACTATGGCTACACCTTC,CSVGSMGLNYGYTF
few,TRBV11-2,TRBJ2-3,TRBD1,TGTGCCAGCAGCGTAGGGGGCAGTTTACTTACAGATACGCAGTATTTT,CASSVGGSLLTDTQYF
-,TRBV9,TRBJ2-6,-,TGTGCCAGCAGCGTAGAGCCTGTAGCTTCTGGGGCCAACGTCCTGACTTTC,CASSVEPVASGANVLTF
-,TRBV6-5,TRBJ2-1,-,TGTGCCAGCAGTACCCTATACAATGAGCAGTTCTTC,CASSTLYNEQFF